This T cell receptor beta chain was recovered during a study of high-grade serous ovarian cancer treatment subgroups. Germline CDR1 reads MNHEY; CDR2 reads SMNVEV (reference sequence). The CDR3 spans 13 residues. Tumor samples were obtained before definitive surgery or chemotherapy. Measured with immunoSEQ multiplex PCR; TCRdb has only the in-frame clones, and not every one. Here the sample spans 5,000 or so clones, over 60% being singletons. The clonotype was recovered from a human donor with high-grade serous ovarian cancer. The sequencing input was tumor tissue. The chain carries TRBV27 and TRBJ1-1; 10 bases agree with TRBD1. This CDR3 is CDIRTGGDTEAFF. CDR3 nucleotide sequence: TGTGACATCAGGACAGGGGGGGACACTGAAGCTTTCTTT.